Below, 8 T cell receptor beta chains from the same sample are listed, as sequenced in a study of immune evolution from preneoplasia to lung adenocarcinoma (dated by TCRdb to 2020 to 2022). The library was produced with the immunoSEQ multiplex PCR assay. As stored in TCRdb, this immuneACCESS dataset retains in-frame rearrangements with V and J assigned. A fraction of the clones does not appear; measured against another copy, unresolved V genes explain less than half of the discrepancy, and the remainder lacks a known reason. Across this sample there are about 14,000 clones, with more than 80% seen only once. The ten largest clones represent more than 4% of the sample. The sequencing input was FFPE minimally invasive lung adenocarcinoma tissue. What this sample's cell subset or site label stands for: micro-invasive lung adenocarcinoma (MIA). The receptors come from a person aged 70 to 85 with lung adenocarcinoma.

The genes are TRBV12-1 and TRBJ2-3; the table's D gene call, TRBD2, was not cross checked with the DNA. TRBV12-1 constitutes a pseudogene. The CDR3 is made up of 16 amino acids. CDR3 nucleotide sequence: TGTGCCAGTTGGGGACTAGCCGACCTTAGCACAGATACGCAGTATTTT. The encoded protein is CASWGLADLSTDTQYF.

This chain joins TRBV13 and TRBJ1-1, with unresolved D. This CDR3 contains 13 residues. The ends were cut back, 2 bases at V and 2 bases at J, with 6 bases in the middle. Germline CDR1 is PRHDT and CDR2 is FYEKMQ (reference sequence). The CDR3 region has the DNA TGTGCCAGCAGCTTACGGAGAAACACTGAAGCTTTCTTT. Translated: CASSLRRNTEAFF.

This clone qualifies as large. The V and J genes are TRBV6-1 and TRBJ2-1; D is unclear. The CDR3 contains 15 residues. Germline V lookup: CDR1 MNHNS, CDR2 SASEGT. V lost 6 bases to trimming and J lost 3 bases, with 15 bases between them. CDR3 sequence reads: CASRLFLLGYNEQFF. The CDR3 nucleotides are TGTGCCAGCAGGCTCTTTCTCTTGGGCTACAATGAGCAGTTCTTC.

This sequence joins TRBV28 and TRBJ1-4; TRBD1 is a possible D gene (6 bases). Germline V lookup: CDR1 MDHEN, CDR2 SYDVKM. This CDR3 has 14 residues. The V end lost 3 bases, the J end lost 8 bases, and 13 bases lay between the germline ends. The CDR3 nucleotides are TGTGCCAGCAGTTTCCTACAGGGCGGGGAAAAACTGTTTTTT. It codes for CASSFLQGGEKLFF.

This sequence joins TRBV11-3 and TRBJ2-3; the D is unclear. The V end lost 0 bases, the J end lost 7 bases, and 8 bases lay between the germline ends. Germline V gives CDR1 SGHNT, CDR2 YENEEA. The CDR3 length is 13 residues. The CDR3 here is CASSLEIQHTQYF. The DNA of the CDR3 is TGTGCCAGCAGCTTAGAGATCCAGCATACGCAGTATTTT.

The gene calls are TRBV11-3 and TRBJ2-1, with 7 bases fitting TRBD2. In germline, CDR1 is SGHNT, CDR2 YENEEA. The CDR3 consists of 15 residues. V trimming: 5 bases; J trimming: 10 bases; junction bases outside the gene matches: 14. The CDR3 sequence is CASSTTGLTLGEQFF. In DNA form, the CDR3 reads TGTGCCAGCAGCACAACGGGACTAACCCTCGGAGAGCAGTTCTTC.

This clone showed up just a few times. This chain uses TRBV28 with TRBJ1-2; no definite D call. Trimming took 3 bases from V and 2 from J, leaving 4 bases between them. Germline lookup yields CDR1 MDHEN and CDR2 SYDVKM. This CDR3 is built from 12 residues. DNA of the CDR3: TGTGCCAGCAGTTTCGGGAACTATGGCTACACCTTC. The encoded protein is CASSFGNYGYTF.

CDR3 sequence: CASRGTSGGAIYEQYF. The CDR3 bases are TGTGCCTCTCGGGGGACTAGCGGGGGGGCGATCTACGAGCAGTACTTC. This chain connects TRBV27 to TRBJ2-7; 16 bases are shared with TRBD2. Trimming took 11 bases from V and 3 from J; bases not matched to a gene: 10. Germline V lookup: CDR1 MNHEY, CDR2 SMNVEV (reference sequence). The CDR3 consists of 16 residues.